The 8 T cell receptor beta chains in this list originate from one sample, sequenced in a study of blood T cell repertoires in COVID-19. Profiling relied on immunoSEQ multiplex PCR, and the TCRdb table lists in-frame clones only, not all of them. The sample includes 150,000 to 200,000 clones, approximately 85% of them seen just once. The specimen was peripheral blood. Receptors were obtained from a woman aged 55-70 years with acute or convalescent COVID-19.

The rearrangement links TRBV5-6 to TRBJ2-7, with D possibly being TRBD2 (5 bases). The V end was cut by 0 bases, the J end by 2 bases, with 15 bases between. The CDR3 covers 16 residues. Per the germline V gene, CDR1 is SGHDT and CDR2 is YYEEEE. CDR3: CASSLGAASGAYEQYV. The CDR3, as DNA: TGTGCCAGCAGCTTGGGAGCGGCATCGGGCGCCTACGAGCAGTACGTC.

V and J are TRBV15 and TRBJ2-5; tentatively, D is TRBD2 (6 bases). The CDR3 consists of 13 residues. Germline CDR1 reads LNHNV; CDR2 reads YYDKDF (reference sequence). V was pared by 5 bases and J by 4 bases, with 11 bases between. CDR3 region: CATSGGPGETQYF. The CDR3 nucleotides read TGTGCCACCAGCGGAGGGCCTGGAGAGACCCAGTACTTC.

The chain uses TRBV28 and TRBJ1-5; D gene ambiguous. Germline values: CDR1 MDHEN, CDR2 SYDVKM. The CDR3 runs to 12 residues. Trimming pared 2 bases from V and 6 bases from J, leaving 5 bases between. CDR3 nucleotide sequence: TGTGCCAGCAGTTTACCGAGTCAGCCCCAGCATTTT. Protein sequence: CASSLPSQPQHF.

The chain couples TRBV19 to TRBJ2-3; TRBD2 matches at 9 bases. Unmatched junction bases numbered 5, after V lost 3 bases and J lost 4 bases. The length of the CDR3 is 15 residues. CDR1 LNHDA and CDR2 SQIVND come from the germline V gene (reference sequence). The CDR3 region is CASSMGLAAADTQYF. In DNA, the CDR3 is TGTGCCAGTAGTATGGGACTAGCTGCTGCAGATACGCAGTATTTT.

This chain links TRBV6-1 with TRBJ1-3; no clear D. The CDR3 is 14 amino acids. Germline loops: CDR1 MNHNS, CDR2 SASEGT. Between the trimmed V and J ends, which lost 2 bases and 6 bases, there was a span of 11 bases. CDR3 DNA: TGTGCCAGCAGTGAAAACGCAGTCTTAAACACCATATATTTT. This gives the protein CASSENAVLNTIYF.

V is TRBV5-1 and J is TRBJ2-7; D is uncertain. V was trimmed by 0 bases and J by 0 bases, leaving 10 bases between them. Per germline, CDR1 SGHRS and CDR2 YFSETQ. This CDR3 comprises 15 residues. For the CDR3, the DNA is TGCGCCAGCAGCTTGGAGTCTGCGGCCTCCTACGAGCAGTACTTC. The encoded protein is CASSLESAASYEQYF.

This chain links TRBV6-6 with TRBJ2-1; D remains ambiguous. The CDR3 runs to 11 residues. Germline loops: CDR1 MNHNY, CDR2 SVGAGI (reference sequence). V was pared by 5 bases and J by 7 bases, with 6 bases between. The CDR3 spells CASSPRNEQFF. The CDR3 DNA sequence: TGTGCCAGCAGTCCTAGGAATGAGCAGTTCTTC.

The chain uses TRBV4-2 and TRBJ1-3; TRBD1 matches at 8 bases. The V gene's germline CDR1 is LGHNA and CDR2 YNFKEQ. This CDR3 region has 16 residues. V lost 4 bases, J lost 0 bases, and 5 bases stayed unmatched. The CDR3 loop reads CASSRVTGGSGNTIYF. For the CDR3, the DNA is TGTGCCAGCAGCCGTGTCACAGGGGGCTCTGGAAACACCATATATTTT.